The 10 T cell receptor beta chains below all came from one sample that was sequenced in a study of T cell responses to AZD1222 COVID-19 vaccine. This table comes from immunoSEQ multiplex PCR, and its TCRdb copy is limited to in-frame clones, with some not included. This sample has roughly 70,000 clones, with about four fifths found just once. This sample comprised peripheral blood, obtained 28 days after the second AZD1222 dose. The receptor set was obtained from an adult who received the AZD1222 COVID-19 vaccine.

The chain links TRBV30 to TRBJ1-2; no clear D gene. V dropped 0 bases and J dropped 7 bases, with 9 bases sitting between them. CDR1 is GTSNPN and CDR2 is SVGIG in the germline V gene (reference sequence). The CDR3 covers 12 residues. CDR3 DNA: TGTGCCTGGAGTGTAACGGGGTCTGGCTACACCTTC. Encoded protein: CAWSVTGSGYTF.

V gene TRBV4-1 combines with J gene TRBJ2-5; no definite D call. The CDR3 totals 13 residues. CDR1 is MGHRA, CDR2 YSYEKL, per germline. V was pared by 0 bases and J by 0 bases, with 2 bases between. CDR3 DNA: TGCGCCAGCAGCCAAGACCACCAAGAGACCCAGTACTTC. It is translated as CASSQDHQETQYF.

This clone came up once. V usage is TRBV4-2 and J usage is TRBJ2-1; 14 nucleotides agree with TRBD2. After removal of 2 bases from V and 7 bases from J, the junction contained 7 bases not matched to a gene. Germline V gives CDR1 LGHNA, CDR2 YNFKEQ. There are 17 residues in the CDR3. The CDR3 here is CASSQRLGLAGVNEQFF. DNA of the CDR3: TGTGCCAGCAGCCAACGACTGGGACTAGCGGGGGTGAATGAGCAGTTCTTC.

This clone was seen a few times. This chain connects TRBV4-3 to TRBJ1-2; possible D gene TRBD1, 5 bases. Germline values: CDR1 LGHNA, CDR2 YSLEER. Trimming took 0 bases from V and 4 from J, leaving 15 bases between them. This CDR3 region has 16 residues. CDR3 in DNA: TGCGCCAGCAGCCAAGATTCCACCGGGACCCCCTATGGCTACACCTTC. It is translated as CASSQDSTGTPYGYTF.

The genes are TRBV29-1 and TRBJ1-1; possible D gene TRBD1, 6 bases. This CDR3 spans 13 amino acids. Deletions cut 6 bases from V and 1 base from J, with 12 bases between. Germline-derived CDR1 and CDR2 are SQVTM and ANQGSEA. As DNA, the CDR3 is TGCAGCGTGGCTGGGACAACGAACACTGAAGCTTTCTTT. This encodes CSVAGTTNTEAFF. Combining the CDR3 with reference TRBV29-1 and TRBJ1-1 gives the whole variable domain SAVISQKPSRDICQRGTSLTIQCQVDSQVTMMFWYRQQPGQSLTLIATANQGSEATYESGFVIDKFPISRPNLTFSTLTVSNMSPEDSSIYLCSVAGTTNTEAFFGQGTRLTVV.

This rearrangement joins TRBV11-2 to TRBJ2-5; 7 positions match TRBD1. This CDR3 is built from 13 residues. Germline V gene data show CDR1 as SGHAT and CDR2 as FQNNGV. The V and J ends lost 7 bases and 3 bases, in that order; junction bases with no gene match: 5. The CDR3 nucleotides read TGTGCCAGCAACCTCGACAGGGAAGAGACCCAGTACTTC. Translation: CASNLDREETQYF.

This chain joins TRBV3-1 (or the pseudogene TRBV3-2) and TRBJ1-3, with 8 positions matching TRBD1. Germline assignment: CDR1 LGHDT and CDR2 YNNKEL (reference sequence). Losses at the gene ends were 6 bases for V and 4 bases for J; bases not matched to a gene: 14. The CDR3 consists of 17 residues. The CDR3 spells CASRPRVRTGHGNTIYF. The CDR3 nucleotides read TGTGCCAGCAGACCTCGAGTTCGGACAGGGCACGGAAACACCATATATTTT.

The genes are TRBV3-1 (or the pseudogene TRBV3-2) and TRBJ1-2, with D tentatively TRBD1 (5 bases). This CDR3 contains 22 residues. Trimming pared 0 bases from V and 0 bases from J, leaving 29 bases between. Germline V gives CDR1 LGHDT, CDR2 YNNKEL (reference sequence). The CDR3 DNA reads TGTGCCAGCAGCCAAGATCCCTATGGGGGGGGACTGCTCTACTCCACTAACTATGGCTACACCTTC. Its protein is CASSQDPYGGGLLYSTNYGYTF.

This chain connects TRBV6-5 to TRBJ1-1; D remains ambiguous. V was shortened by 2 bases and J by 1 base, with 8 bases between the two germline ends. The CDR3 extends over 14 amino acids. The germline CDR1 and CDR2 sequences are MNHEY and SVGAGI. This chain's CDR3 is CASSYEEGNTEAFF. CDR3 bases: TGTGCCAGCAGTTACGAGGAGGGGAACACTGAAGCTTTCTTT.

This chain uses TRBV15 with TRBJ2-3; D may be TRBD1 or TRBD2 (5 bases each). Germline V gives CDR1 LNHNV, CDR2 YYDKDF (reference sequence). The CDR3 contains 18 residues. The V end lost 5 bases, the J end lost 1 base, and 22 bases lay between the germline ends. CDR3 amino acids: CATSQRAGSHQGTDTQYF. CDR3 coding DNA: TGTGCCACCAGCCAACGGGCAGGGAGCCACCAGGGCACAGATACGCAGTATTTT.